This T cell receptor (beta chain) was sequenced in a study of shared clonotypes between healthy human individuals. For this clone: Its antigen is still unknown.

Germline V gene lookup returns CDR1 SGHDT and CDR2 YYEEEE. V dropped 4 bases and J dropped 1 base, with 10 bases sitting between them. The CDR3 spans 14 residues. General observations from the study: Generation probabilities of non-shared clonotypes were lower (relative to those shared by all four donors). Despite large depth, sorted-subset datasets appeared incompletely sequenced. Few donors limited the genetic and exposure-history diversity represented. With a handful of donors compared, around 5% of naive CD4 clonotypes were shared.

TCRdb's table, derived via immunoSEQ multiplex PCR, lists solely in-frame clones and lacks some. The sample includes around 2,000,000 clones, roughly 96% seen only once; the top ten take around 0.13%. The chain carries TRBV5-6 and TRBJ2-3; maybe TRBD1 (5 bases). This clonotype was obtained from a young man in good health. Sequences were obtained from naive CD4+ T cells sorted from blood. Indicated subset: CD45RA+ positively selected. This CDR3 reads CASSRTRGTDTQYF. CDR3 nucleotides: TGTGCCAGCAGCCGAACCAGGGGCACAGATACGCAGTATTTT.